The 18 T cell receptor beta chains given below trace back to one sample, sequenced in a study of CD8 T cells in Susac syndrome. It was with random hexamers that roughly 0.5 to 1 ug RNA was reverse transcribed. TCRdb analysed the immunoSEQ multiplex PCR reads with MiXCR anew, one entry per CDR3 protein. The sample has around 200,000 distinct CDR3 sequences; around 95% are singletons. Sequences were obtained from CD4+ T cells from PBMCs. These receptors originate from a human donor in good health.

This clonotype has only one observation. This chain joins TRBV15 and TRBJ1-2; unclear D gene. CDR1 and CDR2 from the germline V gene are LNHNV and YYDKDF (reference sequence). V lost 0 bases and J lost 5, with 4 bases in between. CDR3 size: 12 residues. The CDR3 loop reads CATSREEYGYTF. The CDR3 nucleotides read TGTGCCACCAGCAGAGAAGAGTATGGCTACACCTTC.

The table lists this clonotype with a few counts. The gene calls are TRBV12-3 or TRBV12-4 and TRBJ2-1, with 8 nucleotides matching TRBD1. V was pared by 5 bases and J by 12 bases, with 3 bases of the junction left unmatched. This CDR3 spans 11 amino acids. This chain's CDR3 is CASSPQGGQFF. CDR3 bases: TGTGCCAGCAGTCCACAGGGGGGGCAGTTCTTC.

This rearrangement joins TRBV12-3 or TRBV12-4 to TRBJ2-4, with a possible D match to TRBD1 (5 bases). The V and J ends lost 2 bases and 6 bases respectively, with 8 bases between them. The CDR3 totals 13 residues. This chain's CDR3 is CASSLQQGNIQYF. The CDR3 DNA follows: TGTGCCAGCAGTTTACAGCAGGGAAACATTCAGTACTTC.

This chain connects TRBV7-2 to TRBJ2-7, with TRBD1 matching over 10 bases. V shed 5 bases, J shed 5 bases, and the junction held 9 bases outside the gene matches. The CDR3 has 15 residues. Germline loops: CDR1 SGHTA, CDR2 FQGNSA. Here the CDR3 reads CASSPNRGTGDEQYF. The CDR3 region has the DNA TGTGCCAGCAGCCCAAATCGTGGGACAGGGGACGAGCAGTACTTC.

J is TRBJ2-3 and V is TRBV9; 8 bases match TRBD1. Germline loops: CDR1 SGDLS, CDR2 YYNGEE. This CDR3 is 15 amino acids long. The ends lost 1 base at V and 5 bases at J; junction bases unmatched: 6. CDR3 residues: CASSVYGQGGDTQYF. Written as DNA, the CDR3 is TGTGCCAGCAGCGTATATGGACAGGGAGGAGATACGCAGTATTTT. Full variable domain (rest looked up from reference TRBV9 and TRBJ2-3): DSGVTQTPKHLITATGQRVTLRCSPRSGDLSVYWYQQSLDQGLQFLIQYYNGEERAKGNILERFSAQQFPDLHSELNLSSLELGDSALYFCASSVYGQGGDTQYFGPGTRLTVL.

V gene TRBV29-1 combines with J gene TRBJ1-2; perhaps TRBD1 as D (5 bases). Germline CDR1 SQVTM, CDR2 ANQGSEA. The CDR3 runs to 11 residues. The V end lost 4 bases, the J end lost 4 bases, and 7 bases lay between the germline ends. CDR3 in amino acids: CSVVGTYGYTF. In DNA, the CDR3 is TGCAGCGTTGTGGGGACCTATGGCTACACCTTC.

V gene TRBV25-1 combines with J gene TRBJ2-7; D not resolved. The CDR3 is 11 amino acids. CDR1 and CDR2 from the germline V gene are MGHDK and SYGVNS. V gave up 6 bases and J gave up 5 bases, with 8 bases separating them. This CDR3 reads CASRLADEQYF. CDR3 DNA sequence: TGTGCCAGCAGACTCGCAGACGAGCAGTACTTC.

The chain has TRBV20-1 and TRBJ2-1; D remains ambiguous. The CDR3 has 14 amino acids. V lost 6 bases and J 7 bases, leaving 19 bases between the germline ends. Germline CDR1 and CDR2: DFQATT and SNEGSKA (reference sequence). CDR3 region: CSAPYRSVGNEQFF. The CDR3, as DNA: TGCAGTGCCCCCTACAGATCCGTCGGGAATGAGCAGTTCTTC.

The V call is TRBV4-1, the J call TRBJ2-3; D remains unclear. Germline V CDR1 and CDR2: MGHRA, YSYEKL. This CDR3 is 16 amino acids long. Trimming removed 0 bases from V and 0 bases from J, with 10 bases in between. The CDR3 region has the DNA TGCGCCAGCAGCCAAGATCTGTACCAGAGCACAGATACGCAGTATTTT. This encodes CASSQDLYQSTDTQYF.

This rearrangement joins TRBV7-2 to TRBJ2-2; D may be TRBD1 (5 bases). The closer fit of TRBJ1-4 to the DNA end suggests the J call may be wrong. This CDR3 is built from 14 residues. Germline V lookup: CDR1 SGHTA, CDR2 FQGNSA. CDR3 sequence reads: CASSQGLAGEKLFF. CDR3 nucleotides: TGTGCCAGCAGCCAGGGACTAGCGGGGGAAAAACTGTTTTTT.

The chain is built from TRBV7-2 and TRBJ2-5; D gene ambiguous. The germline V and J ends were trimmed by 4 bases and 4 bases, with 10 bases remaining between them. CDR1 is SGHTA and CDR2 is FQGNSA in the germline V gene. This CDR3 comprises 13 residues. CDR3 sequence (DNA): TGTGCCAGCAGCTCCCTACCCCCAGAGACCCAGTACTTC. Its protein is CASSSLPPETQYF.

A single count supports this clonotype. The chain combines TRBV6-2 or TRBV6-3 with TRBJ2-7; 7 bases line up with TRBD1. Looked up from germline, CDR1 is MNHEY and CDR2 is SVGEGT. This CDR3 spans 12 amino acids. After removal of 7 bases from V and 5 bases from J, the junction contained 5 bases not matched to a gene. The CDR3 here is CASKQGNHEQYF. For the CDR3, the DNA is TGTGCCAGCAAACAGGGGAACCACGAGCAGTACTTC.

The rearrangement uses TRBV5-4 and TRBJ1-1; TRBD1 agrees at 9 bases. V shed 0 bases and J 4 bases; nucleotides not matched to a gene: 7. Germline V CDR1 and CDR2: SGHNT, YYREEE (reference sequence). This CDR3 is 16 amino acids long. Here the CDR3 reads CASSLAGETGGTEAFF. The CDR3 DNA follows: TGTGCCAGCAGCTTGGCGGGGGAGACAGGGGGCACTGAAGCTTTCTTT. The full variable domain, with the rest looked up from reference TRBV5-4 and TRBJ1-1, is ETGVTQSPTHLIKTRGQQVTLRCSSQSGHNTVSWYQQALGQGPQFIFQYYREEENGRGNFPPRFSGLQFPNYSSELNVNALELDDSALYLCASSLAGETGGTEAFFGQGTRLTVV.

The chain employs TRBV12-3 or TRBV12-4 and TRBJ1-2, with 7 bases matching TRBD1. The CDR3 spans 13 residues. Unmatched junction bases numbered 5, after V lost 6 bases and J lost 4 bases. CDR3 amino acids: CASSRTGLYGYTF. The CDR3 DNA follows: TGTGCCAGCAGCCGGACAGGCCTCTATGGCTACACCTTC.

The chain employs TRBV9 and TRBJ1-2, with D tentatively TRBD1 (6 bases). The length of the CDR3 is 14 residues. Germline V gene sequence: CDR1 SGDLS, CDR2 YYNGEE. The germline V and J ends were trimmed by 2 bases and 7 bases, with 15 bases remaining between them. CDR3 DNA sequence: TGTGCCAGCAGCGTGACCCCGGGGGCGGCTGGCTACACCTTC. This encodes CASSVTPGAAGYTF. The whole variable domain, filled in from reference TRBV9 and TRBJ1-2, reads DSGVTQTPKHLITATGQRVTLRCSPRSGDLSVYWYQQSLDQGLQFLIQYYNGEERAKGNILERFSAQQFPDLHSELNLSSLELGDSALYFCASSVTPGAAGYTFGSGTRLTVV.

The chain carries TRBV20-1 and TRBJ1-4; D is uncertain. The CDR3 sequence is 12 residues long. V was shortened by 7 bases and J by 5 bases, with 11 bases between the two germline ends. CDR1 and CDR2 from the germline V gene are DFQATT and SNEGSKA (reference sequence). CDR3 region: CSVALSNEKLFF. The CDR3 region has the DNA TGCAGTGTGGCGTTGAGCAATGAAAAACTGTTTTTT.

The rearrangement uses TRBV9 and TRBJ2-3; D gene ambiguous. The germline gives CDR1 SGDLS, CDR2 YYNGEE. This CDR3 contains 13 residues. V was clipped by 2 bases and J by 3 bases, with 7 bases between them. This CDR3 is CASSVIATDTQYF. Written as DNA, the CDR3 is TGTGCCAGCAGCGTTATAGCTACAGATACGCAGTATTTT.

The chain couples TRBV20-1 to TRBJ2-1; perhaps TRBD2 as D (5 bases). Trimming cost V 0 bases and J 9 bases, with 15 bases left between them. The V gene's germline CDR1 is DFQATT and CDR2 SNEGSKA (reference sequence). There are 14 residues in the CDR3. CDR3 coding DNA: TGCAGTGCTAGAGAAGCTCGGGGTACTGGTGAGCAGTTCTTC. This gives the protein CSAREARGTGEQFF.